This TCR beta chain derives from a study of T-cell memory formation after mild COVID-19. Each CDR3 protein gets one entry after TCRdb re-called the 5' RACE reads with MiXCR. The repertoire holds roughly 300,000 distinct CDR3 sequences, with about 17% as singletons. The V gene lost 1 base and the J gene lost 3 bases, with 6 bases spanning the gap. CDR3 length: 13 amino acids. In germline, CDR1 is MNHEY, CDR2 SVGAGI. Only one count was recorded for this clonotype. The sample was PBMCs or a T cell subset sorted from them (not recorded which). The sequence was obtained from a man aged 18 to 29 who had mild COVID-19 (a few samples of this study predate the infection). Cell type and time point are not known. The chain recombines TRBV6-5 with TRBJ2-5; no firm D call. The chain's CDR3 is CASSYWQEETQYF. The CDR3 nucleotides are TGTGCCAGCAGTTACTGGCAAGAAGAGACCCAGTACTTC.